Below, 12 T cell receptor beta chains from the same sample are listed, as sequenced in a study of blood T cell repertoires in COVID-19. The table came from immunoSEQ multiplex PCR; TCRdb's copy has only in-frame clones and leaves some out. The sample comprises 130,000 to 150,000 clones, 85% of which are singletons, and nearly 3% rests with the top ten. The specimen sequenced was peripheral blood. The receptors derive from a woman between 40 and 55 years old with active or convalescent COVID-19.

This chain joins TRBV5-6 and TRBJ1-2, with 7 bases matching TRBD1. Losses at the gene ends were 1 base for V and 4 bases for J; bases not matched to a gene: 7. The CDR3 has 15 residues. Germline-derived CDR1 and CDR2 are SGHDT and YYEEEE. The DNA for the CDR3 is TGTGCCAGCAGCTTGTATCAGGGGGAAGTCTATGGCTACACCTTC. This gives the protein CASSLYQGEVYGYTF.

V usage is TRBV5-6 and J usage is TRBJ1-3, with unresolved D. Germline V gene sequence: CDR1 SGHDT, CDR2 YYEEEE. CDR3 length: 12 residues. V was shortened by 4 bases and J by 4 bases, with 6 bases between the two germline ends. The CDR3 loop reads CASSGTGNTIYF. The CDR3 DNA reads TGTGCCAGCAGCGGTACAGGAAACACCATATATTTT.

There are a few counts of this clone. The chain couples TRBV11-3 to TRBJ2-3; D not resolved. Germline CDR1 is SGHNT and CDR2 is YENEEA. Trimming pared 0 bases from V and 0 bases from J, leaving 7 bases between. The CDR3 consists of 15 residues. This CDR3 reads CASSLESSSTDTQYF. Here the CDR3 DNA reads TGTGCCAGCAGCTTAGAGTCCAGTAGCACAGATACGCAGTATTTT.

The chain employs TRBV7-9 and TRBJ1-1; a weak D match, TRBD1 (6 bases). Germline assignment: CDR1 SEHNR and CDR2 FQNEAQ (reference sequence). The CDR3 runs to 13 residues. The V end lost 5 bases, the J end lost 4 bases, and 11 bases lay between the germline ends. The CDR3 DNA is TGTGCCAGCAGCCCAAGGGGGAGCACTGAAGCTTTCTTT. Its translation: CASSPRGSTEAFF.

The chain couples TRBV3-1 (or the pseudogene TRBV3-2) to TRBJ1-1; 8 bases agree with TRBD1. Germline V gives CDR1 LGHDT, CDR2 YNNKEL (reference sequence). This CDR3 contains 17 residues. J gave up 6 bases and V 1 base, and 13 bases lay outside the gene matches. CDR3 loop: CASSQGGQGGRGAEAFF. DNA of the CDR3: TGTGCCAGCAGCCAAGGCGGACAGGGAGGGCGTGGGGCTGAAGCTTTCTTT.

The chain combines TRBV6-9 with TRBJ2-3, with D maybe TRBD2 (5 bases). With 11 bases removed from V and 1 base from J, the gap between germline ends came to 16 bases. CDR3 length: 14 residues. Germline-derived CDR1 and CDR2 are MNHGY and SVAAGI. The CDR3 bases are TGTGCCCGGTACGGGGATGGGGGCACAGATACGCAGTATTTT. Translating gives CARYGDGGTDTQYF.

The CDR3 bases are TGTGCCAGCAGGCGACAGTATAGCTCCTACGAGCAGTACTTC. It is translated as CASRRQYSSYEQYF. The gene calls are TRBV6-5 and TRBJ2-7, with D perhaps matching TRBD1 (5 bases). Germline loops: CDR1 MNHEY, CDR2 SVGAGI. Trimming removed 6 bases at V and 0 bases at J, with 12 bases between. The CDR3 has 14 residues.

This sequence joins TRBV24-1 and TRBJ2-3; 8 bases are shared with TRBD1. The CDR3 has 11 amino acids. V lost 7 bases, J lost 10 bases, and 3 bases stayed unmatched. The germline gives CDR1 KGHDR, CDR2 SFDVKD. The CDR3 loop reads CATRMDRAQYF. The CDR3 bases are TGTGCCACCAGGATGGACAGGGCGCAGTATTTT.

The rearrangement uses TRBV4-1 and TRBJ2-5, with 10 bases lining up with TRBD1. Germline CDR1 MGHRA, CDR2 YSYEKL. V shed 6 bases and J 5 bases; nucleotides not matched to a gene: 3. The CDR3 runs to 13 residues. The CDR3 coding sequence is TGCGCCAGCAGGGACAGGGGGGGGGAGACCCAGTACTTC. Its protein is CASRDRGGETQYF.

This chain joins TRBV6-5 and TRBJ1-1; D is unresolved. The length of the CDR3 is 13 residues. V was pared by 0 bases and J by 7 bases, with 9 bases between. Germline values: CDR1 MNHEY, CDR2 SVGAGI. CDR3 DNA sequence: TGTGCCAGCAGTTACTCGATGGCCTTTGAAGCTTTCTTT. Its translation: CASSYSMAFEAFF.

V and J are TRBV5-6 and TRBJ1-5; 7 bases are a match to TRBD1. The CDR3 runs to 16 residues. Germline-derived CDR1 and CDR2 are SGHDT and YYEEEE. V was clipped by 0 bases and J by 9 bases; unmatched bases: 12. CDR3 amino acids: CASSLAAGGSQGPQHF. In nucleotides, the CDR3 is TGTGCCAGCAGCTTGGCTGCAGGGGGATCCCAGGGGCCCCAGCATTTT.

The J gene is TRBJ1-1, the V gene TRBV7-9; TRBD1 agrees at 12 bases. The CDR3 spans 15 residues. V was pared by 5 bases and J by 3 bases, with 4 bases of the junction left unmatched. Germline CDR1 reads SEHNR; CDR2 reads FQNEAQ (reference sequence). The CDR3 region is CASSPGQGADTEAFF. As DNA, the CDR3 is TGTGCCAGCAGCCCGGGACAGGGGGCGGACACTGAAGCTTTCTTT.